This entry describes one T cell receptor (beta chain). Antigen unknown. The data stem from a study of OX40 agonist ivuxolimab in advanced cancers. Background on the study: Age averaged 60 years (range about 20 to 80), and 70% to 85% were male.

The CDR3 has 14 residues. Germline V gene lookup returns CDR1 WNHNN and CDR2 SYGVQD (reference sequence). Trimming took 4 bases from V and 4 from J, leaving 13 bases between them. TCRdb's table, derived via immunoSEQ multiplex PCR, lists solely in-frame clones and lacks some. The data show over 40,000 clones, with 80% seen just once and approximately 7.5% held by the top ten. Broader study findings: The antigen specificity of the peripheral T cells (those that were expanded) was not determined. Nonresponders included some who also had low normalized T-cell clonal expansion.

This rearrangement joins TRBV10-1 to TRBJ1-2, with D perhaps TRBD1 (6 bases). The sample consisted of CD4+ or CD8+ T cells sorted from blood, taken in a trial of the OX40 agonist ivuxolimab. The receptor was isolated from an adult with an advanced solid tumor such as melanoma, head and neck, liver or kidney cancer. The CDR3 DNA reads TGCGCCAGCAGTGCCGGGACAATTGGCTATGGCTACACCTTC. It is translated as CASSAGTIGYGYTF.